This record concerns one T cell receptor beta chain sequence. These data come from a study of cytomegalovirus exposure and HLA in healthy donors. About the study: Around four fifths of 350 to 400 genotyped donors fell in the Caucasian-associated ancestry cluster.

Vbeta (60) and Jbeta (13) primers were used in the PCR. The method was immunoSEQ multiplex PCR; TCRdb's version includes in-frame clones alone and lacks a portion of them. The repertoire holds 63,000 or so clones, with around 73% as singletons. This clonotype was obtained from a man aged 50-59 years in good health and CMV-seronegative. The sample comprised PBMCs.

This CDR3 reads CASSFRDRSPNYGYTF. The CDR3, as DNA: TGTGCCAGCAGCTTTAGGGACAGGAGTCCTAACTATGGCTACACCTTC. The chain recombines TRBV5-4 with TRBJ1-2, with 8 bases matching TRBD1. V lost 2 bases and J lost 0; bases outside the gene matches: 6. The CDR3 sequence is 16 residues long. Per the germline V gene, CDR1 is SGHNT and CDR2 is YYREEE (reference sequence).